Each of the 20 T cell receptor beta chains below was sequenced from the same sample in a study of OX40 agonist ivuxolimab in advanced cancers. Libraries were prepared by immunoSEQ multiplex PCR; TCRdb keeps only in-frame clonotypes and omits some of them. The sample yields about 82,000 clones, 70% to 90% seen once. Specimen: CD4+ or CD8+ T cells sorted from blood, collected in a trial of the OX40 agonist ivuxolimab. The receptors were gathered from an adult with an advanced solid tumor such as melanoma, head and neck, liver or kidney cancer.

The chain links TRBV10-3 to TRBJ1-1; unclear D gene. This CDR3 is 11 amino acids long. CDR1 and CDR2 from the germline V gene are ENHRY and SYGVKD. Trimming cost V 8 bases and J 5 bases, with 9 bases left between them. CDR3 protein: CAIGGRTEAFF. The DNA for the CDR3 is TGTGCCATCGGCGGGAGGACTGAAGCTTTCTTT.

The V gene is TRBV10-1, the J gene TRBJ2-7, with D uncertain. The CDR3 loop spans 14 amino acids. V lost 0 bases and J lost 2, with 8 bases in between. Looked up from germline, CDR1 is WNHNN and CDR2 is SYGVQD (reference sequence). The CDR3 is CASSESEMTYEQYF. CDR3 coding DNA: TGCGCCAGCAGTGAGTCGGAGATGACCTACGAGCAGTACTTC.

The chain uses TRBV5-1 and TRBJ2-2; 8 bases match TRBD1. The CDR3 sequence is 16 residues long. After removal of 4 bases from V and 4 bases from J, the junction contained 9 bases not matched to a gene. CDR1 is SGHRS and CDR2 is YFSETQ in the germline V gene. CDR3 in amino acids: CASSTADRGSTGELFF. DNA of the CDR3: TGCGCCAGCAGCACCGCTGACAGGGGCAGCACCGGGGAGCTGTTTTTT.

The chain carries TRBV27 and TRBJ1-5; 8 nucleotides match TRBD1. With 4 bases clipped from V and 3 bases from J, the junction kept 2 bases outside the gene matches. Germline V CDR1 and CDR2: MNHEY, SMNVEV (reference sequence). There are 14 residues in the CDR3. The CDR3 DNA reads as TGTGCCAGCAGTTACAGGGGGAACAATCAGCCCCAGCATTTT. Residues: CASSYRGNNQPQHF.

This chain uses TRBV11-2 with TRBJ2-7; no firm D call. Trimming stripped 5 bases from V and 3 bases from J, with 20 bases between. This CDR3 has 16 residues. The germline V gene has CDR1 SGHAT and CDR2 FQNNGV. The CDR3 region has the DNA TGTGCCAGCAGCCTTTCCGGCGATAGCACAGTCTACGAGCAGTACTTC. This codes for CASSLSGDSTVYEQYF.

In DNA form, the CDR3 reads TGCGCCAGCAGCTTGGCTCCCACCGTGAACACTGAAGCTTTCTTT. It is translated as CASSLAPTVNTEAFF. The rearrangement joins TRBV5-1 to TRBJ1-1, with D uncertain. CDR1 and CDR2 from the germline V gene are SGHRS and YFSETQ. Trimming cost V 0 bases and J 0 bases, with 9 bases left between them. This CDR3 is built from 15 residues.

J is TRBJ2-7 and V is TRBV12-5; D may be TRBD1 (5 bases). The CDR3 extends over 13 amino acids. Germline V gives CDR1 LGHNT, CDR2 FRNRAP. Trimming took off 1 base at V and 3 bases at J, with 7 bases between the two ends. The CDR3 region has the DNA TGTGCTAGTGGTTTGGCTCAGGGCTACGAGCAGTACTTC. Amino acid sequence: CASGLAQGYEQYF.

The CDR3 reads CASRSPGTAYGYTF. Written as DNA, the CDR3 is TGTGCCAGCAGATCCCCGGGGACAGCCTATGGCTACACCTTC. This chain joins TRBV6-6 and TRBJ1-2, with 7 bases that match TRBD1. CDR1 is MNHNY and CDR2 is SVGAGI in the germline V gene (reference sequence). The CDR3 loop spans 14 amino acids. The V gene end was trimmed by 6 bases and the J gene end by 4 bases; junction bases not matched to a gene: 8.

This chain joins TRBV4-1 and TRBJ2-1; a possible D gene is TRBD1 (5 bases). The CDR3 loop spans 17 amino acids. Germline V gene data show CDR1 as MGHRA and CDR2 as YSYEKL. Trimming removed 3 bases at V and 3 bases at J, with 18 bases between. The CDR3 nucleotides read TGCGCCAGCAGCCAGAAAAAGACAGCAGACTTCTACAATGAGCAGTTCTTC. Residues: CASSQKKTADFYNEQFF.

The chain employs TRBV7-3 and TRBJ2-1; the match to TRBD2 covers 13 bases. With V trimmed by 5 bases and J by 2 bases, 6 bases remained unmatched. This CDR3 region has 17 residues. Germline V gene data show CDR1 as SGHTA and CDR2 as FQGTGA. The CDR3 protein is CASSGTSGRAPYNEQFF. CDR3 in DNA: TGTGCCAGCAGCGGAACTAGCGGGAGGGCCCCCTACAATGAGCAGTTCTTC.

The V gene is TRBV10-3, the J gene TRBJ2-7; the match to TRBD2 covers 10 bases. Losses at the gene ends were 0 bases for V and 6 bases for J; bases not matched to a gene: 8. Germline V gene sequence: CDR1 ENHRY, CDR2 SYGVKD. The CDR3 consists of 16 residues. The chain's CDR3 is CAISESGLAGGGEQYF. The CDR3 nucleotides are TGTGCCATCAGTGAGTCGGGTTTAGCGGGAGGAGGCGAGCAGTACTTC.

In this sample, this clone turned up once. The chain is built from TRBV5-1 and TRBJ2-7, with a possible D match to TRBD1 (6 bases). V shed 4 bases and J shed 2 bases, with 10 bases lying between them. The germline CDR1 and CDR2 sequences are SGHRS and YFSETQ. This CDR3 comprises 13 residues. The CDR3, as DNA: TGCGCCAGCAGCGGGGACAACGCCTACGAGCAGTACTTC. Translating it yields CASSGDNAYEQYF. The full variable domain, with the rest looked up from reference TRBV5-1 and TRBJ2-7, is KAGVTQTPRYLIKTRGQQVTLSCSPISGHRSVSWYQQTPGQGLQFLFEYFSETQRNKGNFPGRFSGRQFSNSRSEMNVSTLELGDSALYLCASSGDNAYEQYFGPGTRLTVT.

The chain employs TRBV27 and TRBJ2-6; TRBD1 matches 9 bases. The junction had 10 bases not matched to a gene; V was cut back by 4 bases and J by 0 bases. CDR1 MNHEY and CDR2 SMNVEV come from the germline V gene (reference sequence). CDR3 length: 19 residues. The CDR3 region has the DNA TGTGCCAGCAGTTCATATATCGGACAGGGGAGCTCTGGGGCCAACGTCCTGACTTTC. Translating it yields CASSSYIGQGSSGANVLTF.

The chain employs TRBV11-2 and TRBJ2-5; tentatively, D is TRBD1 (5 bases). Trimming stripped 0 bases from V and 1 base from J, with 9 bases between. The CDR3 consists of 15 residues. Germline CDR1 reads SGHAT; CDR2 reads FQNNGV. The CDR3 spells CASSLDSDTQETQYF. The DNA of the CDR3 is TGTGCCAGCAGCTTAGATTCGGACACCCAAGAGACCCAGTACTTC.

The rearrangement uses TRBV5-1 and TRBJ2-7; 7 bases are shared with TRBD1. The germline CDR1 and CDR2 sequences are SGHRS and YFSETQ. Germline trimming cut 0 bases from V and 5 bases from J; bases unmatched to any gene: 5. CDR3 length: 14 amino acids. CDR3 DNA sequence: TGCGCCAGCAGCTTGGAGACAGGGAGACACGAGCAGTACTTC. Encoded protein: CASSLETGRHEQYF.

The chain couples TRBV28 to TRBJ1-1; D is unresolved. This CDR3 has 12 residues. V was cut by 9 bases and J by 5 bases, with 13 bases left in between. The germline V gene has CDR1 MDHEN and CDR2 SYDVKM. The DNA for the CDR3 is TGTGCCAGTCACCGAGTACTAACTGAAGCTTTCTTT. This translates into CASHRVLTEAFF.

In nucleotides, the CDR3 is TGTGCCAGCAGCCAAGAAGGGGCGGCCGGCACAGATACGCAGTATTTT. Residues: CASSQEGAAGTDTQYF. V usage is TRBV4-2 and J usage is TRBJ2-3, with a weak D call TRBD1 (5 bases). Trimming removed 0 bases from V and 1 base from J, with 11 bases in between. Germline CDR1 reads LGHNA; CDR2 reads YNFKEQ. There are 16 residues in the CDR3.

The CDR3 loop is CASSGGGRATGELFF. The CDR3 bases are TGTGCCAGCAGTGGGGGCGGGAGGGCCACCGGGGAGCTGTTTTTT. The chain carries TRBV5-4 and TRBJ2-2, with 9 bases identical to TRBD2. V was clipped by 5 bases and J by 4 bases; unmatched bases: 6. The CDR3 is 15 residues long. The germline V gene has CDR1 SGHNT and CDR2 YYREEE (reference sequence). Full variable domain (outside the CDR3, taken from reference TRBV5-4 and TRBJ2-2): ETGVTQSPTHLIKTRGQQVTLRCSSQSGHNTVSWYQQALGQGPQFIFQYYREEENGRGNFPPRFSGLQFPNYSSELNVNALELDDSALYLCASSGGGRATGELFFGEGSRLTVL.

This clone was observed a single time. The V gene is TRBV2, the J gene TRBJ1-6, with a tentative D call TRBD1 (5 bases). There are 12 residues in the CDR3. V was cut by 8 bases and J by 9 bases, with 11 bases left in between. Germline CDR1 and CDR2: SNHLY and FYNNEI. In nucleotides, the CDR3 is TGTGCCAGCTGCAGGGAGGGTTCACCCCTCCACTTT. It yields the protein CASCREGSPLHF.

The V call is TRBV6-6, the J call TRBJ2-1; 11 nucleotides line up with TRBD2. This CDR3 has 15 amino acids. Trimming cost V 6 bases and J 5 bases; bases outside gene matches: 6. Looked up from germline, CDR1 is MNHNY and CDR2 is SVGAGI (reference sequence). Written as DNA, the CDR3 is TGTGCCAGCAGCAATGGACTAGCGGGTGACAATGAGCAGTTCTTC. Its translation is CASSNGLAGDNEQFF.